The 10 T cell receptor beta chains presented below share a single source sample, sequenced in a study of T cell responses to AZD1222 COVID-19 vaccine. Clones were sequenced by immunoSEQ multiplex PCR, and TCRdb holds only the in-frame ones, with some missing. This table has about 45,000 clones, around nine tenths appearing once. The sample in question was peripheral blood, obtained 28 days after the second AZD1222 dose. These receptors were taken from an adult who received the AZD1222 COVID-19 vaccine.

This chain links TRBV7-8 with TRBJ2-5, with 10 nucleotides matching TRBD2. The germline gives CDR1 SGHVS, CDR2 FQNEAQ. The V gene end was trimmed by 5 bases and the J gene end by 5 bases; junction bases not matched to a gene: 17. This CDR3 region has 18 residues. The CDR3 protein is CASSPPLAGAVDDETQYF. In nucleotides, the CDR3 is TGTGCCAGCAGCCCCCCCCTAGCGGGAGCCGTCGACGACGAGACCCAGTACTTC.

The gene calls are TRBV5-1 and TRBJ2-3, with D uncertain. V lost 7 bases to trimming and J lost 4 bases, with 19 bases between them. The CDR3 consists of 15 residues. Germline CDR1 reads SGHRS; CDR2 reads YFSETQ. For the CDR3, the DNA is TGCGCCAGCGGGGAACGACTGAGCGTGGCAGATACGCAGTATTTT. Encoded protein: CASGERLSVADTQYF.

This rearrangement joins TRBV19 to TRBJ2-5; weak D call: TRBD1 (6 bases). Looked up from germline, CDR1 is LNHDA and CDR2 is SQIVND (reference sequence). Trimming removed 1 base at V and 1 base at J, with 16 bases between. The CDR3 contains 17 residues. CDR3 DNA: TGTGCCAGTAGTATAGGGGGGCTAGGTATGGTCCAAGAGACCCAGTACTTC. Translating gives CASSIGGLGMVQETQYF.

The chain couples TRBV2 to TRBJ1-2; 9 bases are a match to TRBD1. This CDR3 contains 14 residues. V shed 4 bases, J shed 4 bases, and the junction held 4 bases outside the gene matches. Germline V gives CDR1 SNHLY, CDR2 FYNNEI. The CDR3, as DNA: TGTGCCAGCAGTGTAGGGACAGGGACCTATGGCTACACCTTC. It translates to CASSVGTGTYGYTF.

The gene calls are TRBV5-1 and TRBJ2-3; TRBD2 matches at 10 bases. This CDR3 is 17 amino acids long. Germline V gene data show CDR1 as SGHRS and CDR2 as YFSETQ. V dropped 4 bases and J dropped 0; count of bases not matched to a gene: 8. CDR3 in amino acids: CASSPILTSGSTDTQYF. CDR3 DNA: TGCGCCAGCAGCCCCATTTTGACTAGCGGGAGCACAGATACGCAGTATTTT.

The V gene is TRBV20-1, the J gene TRBJ2-7; 7 nucleotides line up with TRBD1. The germline V gene encodes CDR1 DFQATT and CDR2 SNEGSKA (reference sequence). After removal of 3 bases from V and 4 bases from J, the junction contained 12 bases not matched to a gene. The CDR3 totals 15 residues. The CDR3 reads CSASYSGTVPYEQYF. DNA of the CDR3: TGCAGTGCTAGTTACTCCGGGACAGTACCGTACGAGCAGTACTTC.

The CDR3 DNA follows: TGCGCCAGCAGCCAACCGGCAGAGAGCACTGAAGCTTTCTTT. The encoded protein is CASSQPAESTEAFF. The chain joins TRBV4-1 to TRBJ1-1; D ambiguous. This CDR3 is 14 amino acids long. V dropped 2 bases and J dropped 4 bases, with 11 bases sitting between them. From germline, CDR1 is MGHRA and CDR2 YSYEKL.

The rearrangement uses TRBV5-8 and TRBJ2-4, with 14 bases that match TRBD2. Trimming cost V 4 bases and J 0 bases; bases outside gene matches: 3. The V gene's germline CDR1 is SGHTS and CDR2 YDEGEE. The CDR3 has 17 amino acids. The CDR3: CASSPGLAGAAKNIQYF. DNA of the CDR3: TGTGCCAGCAGCCCGGGACTAGCGGGGGCAGCCAAAAACATTCAGTACTTC.

The chain employs TRBV3-1 (or the pseudogene TRBV3-2) and TRBJ2-7, with D maybe TRBD2 (6 bases). Germline CDR1 reads LGHDT; CDR2 reads YNNKEL (reference sequence). The CDR3 has 15 residues. V shed 4 bases and J shed 5 bases, with 18 bases lying between them. CDR3 protein: CASSPSLGSMHEQYF. The DNA for the CDR3 is TGTGCCAGCAGCCCATCTCTCGGGAGCATGCACGAGCAGTACTTC.

This rearrangement joins TRBV3-1 (or the pseudogene TRBV3-2) to TRBJ2-6; tentatively, D is TRBD1 (5 bases). V shed 7 bases and J shed 0 bases, with 13 bases lying between them. This CDR3 region has 16 residues. Germline CDR1 is LGHDT and CDR2 is YNNKEL (reference sequence). The CDR3 sequence: CASKKQDTSGANVLTF. CDR3 nucleotide sequence: TGTGCCAGCAAAAAACAGGACACCTCTGGGGCCAACGTCCTGACTTTC.